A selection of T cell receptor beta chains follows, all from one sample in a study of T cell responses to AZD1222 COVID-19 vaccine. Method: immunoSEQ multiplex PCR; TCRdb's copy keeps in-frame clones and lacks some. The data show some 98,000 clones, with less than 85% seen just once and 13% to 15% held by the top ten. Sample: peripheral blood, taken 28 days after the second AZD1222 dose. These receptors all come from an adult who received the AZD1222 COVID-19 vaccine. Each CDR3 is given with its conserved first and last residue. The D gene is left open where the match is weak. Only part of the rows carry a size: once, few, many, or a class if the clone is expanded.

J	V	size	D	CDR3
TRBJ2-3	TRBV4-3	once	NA	CASSQDPQDTQYF
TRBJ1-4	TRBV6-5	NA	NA	CASSYGSPGSNEKLFF
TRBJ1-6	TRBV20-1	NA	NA	CSASAGSSVHF
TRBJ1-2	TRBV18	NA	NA	CASSPQGMLWDSTF
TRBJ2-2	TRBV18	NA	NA	CASSPYGTGELFF
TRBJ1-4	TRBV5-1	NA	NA	CASSAAGSNEKLFF
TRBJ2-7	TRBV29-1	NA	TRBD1	CSARVGGQGVYEQYF
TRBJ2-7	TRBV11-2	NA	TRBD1	CASSPGTGGSYEQYF
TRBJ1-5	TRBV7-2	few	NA	CASSLGPGNQPQHF
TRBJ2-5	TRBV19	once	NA	CASSIARGAGETQYF
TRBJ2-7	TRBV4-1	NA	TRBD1	CASSQDPAGGPTYEQYF
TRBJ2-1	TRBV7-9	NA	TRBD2	CASSQGVAGGNNEQFF
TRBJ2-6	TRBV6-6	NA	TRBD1	CASSSYLSGGAVSFGANVLTF
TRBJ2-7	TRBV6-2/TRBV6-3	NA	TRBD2	CASSRSGAPYEQYF
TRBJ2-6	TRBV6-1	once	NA	CASSGLQGEFGSGANVLTF
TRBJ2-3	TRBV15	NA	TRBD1	CATSRGGGQGGTDTQYF
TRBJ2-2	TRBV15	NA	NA	CATRPAGSQDTGELFF
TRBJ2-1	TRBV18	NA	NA	CASSPPGTEEQFF
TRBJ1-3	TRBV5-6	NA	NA	CASSFGSVAGNTIYF
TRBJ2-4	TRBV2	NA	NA	CASSLYPGLAKNIQYF
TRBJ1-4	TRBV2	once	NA	CASSGKGAGPNEKLFF
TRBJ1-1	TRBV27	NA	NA	CASSLSRDSNTEAFF
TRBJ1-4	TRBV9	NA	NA	CASSVVDGEKLFF
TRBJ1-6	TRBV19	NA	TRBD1	CASNPDRVINSPLHF
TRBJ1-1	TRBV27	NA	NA	CASSLVGTKAFF
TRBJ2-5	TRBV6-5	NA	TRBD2	CASSSLAGVKETQYF
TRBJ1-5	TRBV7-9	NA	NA	CASSSDPDEPQHF
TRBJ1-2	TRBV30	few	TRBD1	CAWREGTGDYGYTF
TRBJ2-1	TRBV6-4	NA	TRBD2	CASSETSISSDEQFF
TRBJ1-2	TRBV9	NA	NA	CASSSSQGLNGYTF
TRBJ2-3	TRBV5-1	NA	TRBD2	CASSLGGGSTDTQYF
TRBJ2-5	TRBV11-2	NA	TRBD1	CASNPLPRQGEGETQYF
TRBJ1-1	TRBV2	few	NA	CASVQPGRPNTEAFF
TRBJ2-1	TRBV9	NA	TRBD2	CASSVGGRGGPYEQFF
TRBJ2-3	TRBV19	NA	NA	CASSTDSWGGHTDTQYF
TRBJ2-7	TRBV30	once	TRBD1	CAWSADRALGTFLGEQYF
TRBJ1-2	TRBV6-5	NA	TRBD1	CASITGTGVLGYTF
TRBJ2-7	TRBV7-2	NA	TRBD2	CASSLGGGSSYEQYF
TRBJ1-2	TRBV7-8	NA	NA	CASSLGESNYGYTF
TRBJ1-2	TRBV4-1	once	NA	CASSQGGHAGYTF
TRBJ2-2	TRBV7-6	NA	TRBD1	CASSRRGGASDNTGELFF
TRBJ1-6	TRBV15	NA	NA	CATSADRYSPLHF